The 16 T cell receptor beta chains in this list originate from one sample, sequenced in a study of shared clonotypes between healthy human individuals. TCRdb keeps only in-frame clones here, not all; method: immunoSEQ multiplex PCR. Among approximately 2.5 million clones listed, approximately 93% were seen once. The material sequenced was naive CD4+ T cells from PBMCs. Specified subset: CD45RA+ positively selected. Every receptor here comes from a man aged 18 to 29 in good health. Some clones in this sample may be carry-over from other donors' samples.

This clone was observed a few times. V is TRBV5-6 and J is TRBJ1-5; no clear D gene. There are 14 residues in the CDR3. Per germline, CDR1 SGHDT and CDR2 YYEEEE. Trimming pared 3 bases from V and 0 bases from J, leaving 7 bases between. The CDR3 sequence is CASSSAFSNQPQHF. CDR3 in DNA: TGTGCCAGCAGCTCGGCTTTTAGCAATCAGCCCCAGCATTTT.

The chain couples TRBV7-3 to TRBJ2-1; 10 nucleotides agree with TRBD2. CDR1 SGHTA and CDR2 FQGTGA come from the germline V gene. CDR3 length: 15 residues. With 3 bases clipped from V and 8 bases from J, the junction kept 7 bases outside the gene matches. For the CDR3, the DNA is TGTGCCAGCAGCTTGGCTAGCGGGAGTGGGGATGAGCAGTTCTTC. Its translation is CASSLASGSGDEQFF. The full variable domain, rest sourced from reference TRBV7-3 and TRBJ2-1, is GAGVSQTPSNKVTEKGKYVELRCDPISGHTALYWYRQSLGQGPEFLIYFQGTGAADDSGLPNDRFFAVRPEGSVSTLKIQRTERGDSAVYLCASSLASGSGDEQFFGPGTRLTVL.

The chain uses TRBV27 and TRBJ1-2; D is ambiguous. The V end was cut by 1 base, the J end by 4 bases, with 7 bases between. CDR3 size: 13 residues. CDR1 is MNHEY and CDR2 is SMNVEV in the germline V gene (reference sequence). For the CDR3, the DNA is TGTGCCAGCAGTTTATTTCCGGGCTATGGCTACACCTTC. Translated, it gives CASSLFPGYGYTF.

Details on this clone: At the DNA level, this CDR3 is encoded by other sequences in the same sample as well. The rearrangement joins TRBV29-1 to TRBJ2-7; a possible D gene is TRBD1 (5 bases). The germline V gene has CDR1 SQVTM and CDR2 ANQGSEA. This CDR3 spans 11 amino acids. Trimming removed 4 bases from V and 2 bases from J, with 6 bases in between. CDR3: CSVGQTYEQYF. In DNA, the CDR3 is TGCAGCGTTGGACAGACCTACGAGCAGTACTTC.

The V and J genes are TRBV7-9 and TRBJ2-7, with 9 bases identical to TRBD2. The CDR3 runs to 16 residues. V lost 5 bases and J lost 2; bases outside the gene matches: 10. From germline, CDR1 is SEHNR and CDR2 FQNEAQ (reference sequence). This chain's CDR3 is CASSDQAGGATYEQYF. For the CDR3, the DNA is TGTGCCAGCAGCGACCAAGCGGGAGGAGCTACCTACGAGCAGTACTTC.

The chain couples TRBV5-1 to TRBJ2-7; TRBD1 might be the D (6 bases). V gave up 4 bases and J gave up 2 bases, with 13 bases separating them. This CDR3 region has 14 residues. Germline V gene lookup returns CDR1 SGHRS and CDR2 YFSETQ. The CDR3 spells CASSRGTPPYEQYF. The CDR3 DNA sequence: TGCGCCAGCAGCAGGGGGACGCCCCCCTACGAGCAGTACTTC.

The chain combines TRBV29-1 with TRBJ2-6, with D possibly TRBD1 on 6 matching bases. Per the germline V gene, CDR1 is SQVTM and CDR2 is ANQGSEA. V was trimmed by 5 bases and J by 0 bases, leaving 14 bases between them. The CDR3 has 16 amino acids. Here the CDR3 DNA reads TGCAGCGTTAGCGGACAGCCAAGCTCTGGGGCCAACGTCCTGACTTTC. This gives the protein CSVSGQPSSGANVLTF.

The chain joins TRBV7-2 to TRBJ1-4; D is undetermined. Deletions cut 5 bases from V and 12 bases from J, with 16 bases between. Germline V CDR1 and CDR2: SGHTA, FQGNSA. The CDR3 spans 13 residues. The CDR3 sequence is CASSPGRLSELFF. CDR3 coding DNA: TGTGCCAGCAGCCCTGGACGGCTCAGTGAACTGTTTTTT.

V is TRBV28 and J is TRBJ1-4; the D gene is possibly TRBD1 (5 bases). The CDR3 consists of 16 residues. The V and J ends lost 3 bases and 3 bases respectively, with 14 bases between them. The germline V gene encodes CDR1 MDHEN and CDR2 SYDVKM. This chain's CDR3 is CASSLAAGRANEKLFF. The CDR3 DNA is TGTGCCAGCAGTTTGGCGGCGGGCAGGGCTAATGAAAAACTGTTTTTT.

Concerning this clone: Distinct nucleotide sequences in the sample also encode this CDR3. The gene calls are TRBV19 and TRBJ1-5, with a tentative D call TRBD1 (5 bases). CDR1 is LNHDA and CDR2 is SQIVND in the germline V gene (reference sequence). Trimming pared 3 bases from V and 7 bases from J, leaving 13 bases between. This CDR3 spans 14 amino acids. The CDR3 sequence is CASSIGGDRQPQHF. The CDR3 DNA follows: TGTGCCAGTAGTATCGGGGGGGATCGGCAGCCCCAGCATTTT.

V is TRBV7-9 and J is TRBJ1-4, with D hard to call. This CDR3 contains 16 residues. Per germline, CDR1 SEHNR and CDR2 FQNEAQ (reference sequence). Trimming took 5 bases from V and 2 from J, leaving 15 bases between them. CDR3 residues: CASSPPGRSTNEKLFF. DNA of the CDR3: TGTGCCAGCAGCCCACCCGGCAGGTCGACTAATGAAAAACTGTTTTTT.

The genes are TRBV7-3 and TRBJ1-1; a possible D gene is TRBD1 (6 bases). The length of the CDR3 is 15 residues. Trimming took off 6 bases at V and 1 base at J, with 15 bases between the two ends. Germline V CDR1 and CDR2: SGHTA, FQGTGA. This chain's CDR3 is CASSPLGGKNTEAFF. The CDR3 nucleotides read TGTGCCAGCAGTCCCCTGGGGGGCAAGAACACTGAAGCTTTCTTT.

This clone occurred once. This chain joins TRBV27 and TRBJ2-7; D gene ambiguous. V was shortened by 4 bases and J by 6 bases, with 7 bases between the two germline ends. The CDR3 has 11 residues. Germline V lookup: CDR1 MNHEY, CDR2 SMNVEV (reference sequence). The CDR3 DNA sequence: TGTGCCAGCAGTTACGGCTCCGAGCAGTACTTC. Its protein is CASSYGSEQYF.

The gene calls are TRBV29-1 and TRBJ2-7; D may correspond to TRBD1 or TRBD2 (6 bases each). This CDR3 is built from 13 residues. CDR1 is SQVTM and CDR2 is ANQGSEA in the germline V gene. The V and J ends lost 6 bases and 5 bases respectively, with 17 bases between them. CDR3 residues: CSVVTGARDEQYF. The CDR3 DNA reads TGCAGCGTCGTGACGGGGGCGAGGGACGAGCAGTACTTC.

The chain employs TRBV9 and TRBJ2-1; 10 nucleotides match TRBD2. Germline values: CDR1 SGDLS, CDR2 YYNGEE. CDR3 length: 17 residues. V lost 0 bases and J lost 2; bases outside the gene matches: 5. The CDR3 bases are TGTGCCAGCAGCGTAGGGCTAGCGGGAGTTGCCTACAATGAGCAGTTCTTC. It codes for CASSVGLAGVAYNEQFF.

The rearrangement joins TRBV11-2 to TRBJ2-5; D call uncertain. V lost 4 bases, J lost 7 bases, and 10 bases lay in between. The CDR3 sequence is 12 residues long. Germline V gene data show CDR1 as SGHAT and CDR2 as FQNNGV. This CDR3 is CASSSPTPTQYF. CDR3 nucleotides: TGTGCCAGCAGCTCACCGACCCCGACCCAGTACTTC.